A single sample gave rise to the 9 T cell receptor beta chains below, sequenced in a study of T cells in Graves' hyperthyroidism and ophthalmopathy. TCR beta CDR3 region amplification was performed from RNA transcripts. RT-PCR in the first round (using the HTBI primer set) targeted the TCR CDR3. TCRdb independently ran MiXCR on the multiplex PCR reads; one entry per CDR3 protein. Of about 400,000 distinct CDR3 sequences in the sample, over 10% are singletons; the top ten hold 9.2%. Source material: blood. The source of these receptors is a woman under 30 with Graves' hyperthyroidism.

This clonotype has a count of ten or more. The CDR3 loop reads CASSLLRDSNQPQHF. CDR3 nucleotides: TGTGCCAGCAGCTTATTGAGGGATAGCAATCAGCCCCAGCATTTT. The rearrangement joins TRBV7-8 to TRBJ1-5; D is unresolved. Germline lookup yields CDR1 SGHVS and CDR2 FQNEAQ. The CDR3 is made up of 15 amino acids. The germline V and J ends were trimmed by 2 bases and 0 bases, with 8 bases remaining between them.

This clonotype showed up many times. This chain links TRBV6-2 or TRBV6-3 with TRBJ1-1; D gene unclear. The germline V and J ends were trimmed by 7 bases and 2 bases, with 23 bases remaining between them. Germline V gives CDR1 MNHEY, CDR2 SVGEGT. This CDR3 is 17 amino acids long. The CDR3 DNA is TGTGCCAGCACTCCCCATGGGCATCCACCTCTAAACACTGAAGCTTTCTTT. As protein: CASTPHGHPPLNTEAFF.

This clonotype was seen a few times. This sequence joins TRBV7-9 and TRBJ1-1; D is unclear. The CDR3 contains 13 residues. Trimming removed 5 bases at V and 6 bases at J, with 13 bases between. Germline assignment: CDR1 SEHNR and CDR2 FQNEAQ (reference sequence). CDR3 protein: CASSPRAQPEAFF. The CDR3 bases are TGTGCCAGCAGCCCCCGGGCGCAGCCTGAAGCTTTCTTT.

This clonotype was found a few times. The CDR3 DNA reads TGTGCCAGCAGCTCCTCGACAGAGCCGACAACTAATGAAAAACTGTTTTTT. Its protein product is CASSSSTEPTTNEKLFF. J is TRBJ1-4 and V is TRBV7-9; possible D gene TRBD1, 5 bases. Germline CDR1 SEHNR, CDR2 FQNEAQ (reference sequence). The CDR3 extends over 17 amino acids. V was shortened by 4 bases and J by 0 bases, with 15 bases between the two germline ends.

This clonotype occurred a few times. This chain links TRBV4-3 with TRBJ2-7, with D unresolved. This CDR3 spans 15 amino acids. Trimming took 0 bases from V and 2 from J, leaving 11 bases between them. Germline loops: CDR1 LGHNA, CDR2 YSLEER. As DNA, the CDR3 is TGCGCCAGCAGCCAAGACGGGCTGTCTCCCTACGAGCAGTACTTC. Its translation: CASSQDGLSPYEQYF.

In its sample, this clonotype was seen many times. This chain connects TRBV20-1 to TRBJ2-2; 8 bases are a match to TRBD2. The CDR3 totals 16 residues. V lost 6 bases to trimming and J lost 0 bases; unmatched junction nucleotides: 9. Germline CDR1 is DFQATT and CDR2 is SNEGSKA (reference sequence). The chain's CDR3 is CSAPPGRDSNTGELFF. CDR3 DNA: TGCAGTGCCCCCCCCGGGAGGGACTCGAACACCGGGGAGCTGTTTTTT.

Many counts were recorded for this clonotype. The chain carries TRBV5-5 and TRBJ2-2; D perhaps matches TRBD1 (5 bases). V lost 4 bases and J 4 bases, leaving 11 bases between the germline ends. The CDR3 contains 14 residues. In germline, CDR1 is SGHKS, CDR2 YYEKEE (reference sequence). The CDR3: CASSPGRGTGELFF. For the CDR3, the DNA is TGTGCCAGCAGCCCAGGGCGCGGCACCGGGGAGCTGTTTTTT.

This clonotype occurred many times. V gene TRBV7-2 combines with J gene TRBJ2-7; D perhaps matches TRBD2 (5 bases). CDR3 length equals 14 residues. In germline, CDR1 is SGHTA, CDR2 FQGNSA. The germline V and J ends were trimmed by 3 bases and 1 base, with 10 bases remaining between them. DNA for the CDR3: TGTGCCAGCAGCTTTGGAACGGGATCCTACGAGCAGTACTTC. Translating it yields CASSFGTGSYEQYF.

At least ten counts were recorded for this clonotype. The chain carries TRBV2 and TRBJ2-5; 8 bases agree with TRBD2. Germline-derived CDR1 and CDR2 are SNHLY and FYNNEI. This CDR3 has 15 amino acids. The junction had 8 bases not matched to a gene; V was cut back by 6 bases and J by 2 bases. The DNA for the CDR3 is TGTGCCAGCAGGGGAGTAGCGGGGTGGCAAGAGACCCAGTACTTC. This translates into CASRGVAGWQETQYF.